This passage covers 5 T cell receptor beta chains from one sample sequenced in a study of identical twins. TCRdb used MiXCR to reprocess the 5' RACE reads, holding one entry per CDR3 protein. The sample includes 200,000 to 250,000 distinct CDR3 sequences, about 7.5% of them seen just once. Another study also made use of these data, one on yellow fever vaccine responses in identical twins.

The source material was memory (CD45RO+) T cells sorted from blood. Receptors originate from a woman aged 18-29 years in good health.

The rearrangement joins TRBV4-2 to TRBJ2-4, with D tentatively TRBD2 (6 bases). CDR3 length: 13 amino acids. The germline V gene has CDR1 LGHNA and CDR2 YNFKEQ. V gave up 0 bases and J gave up 9 bases, with 9 bases separating them. The CDR3 loop is CASSQDWRGIQYF. In DNA, the CDR3 is TGTGCCAGCAGCCAAGATTGGAGGGGCATTCAGTACTTC.

CDR3 in DNA: TGCAGTGCTATCAGGAGGTTGGGTGAGACCCAGTACTTC. Its translation: CSAIRRLGETQYF. J is TRBJ2-5 and V is TRBV20-1; weak D call: TRBD2 (5 bases). The V end was cut by 4 bases, the J end by 5 bases, with 14 bases between. CDR1 is DFQATT and CDR2 is SNEGSKA in the germline V gene (reference sequence). CDR3 length: 13 residues.

By share, this clonotype counts as medium-sized. The V gene is TRBV2, the J gene TRBJ2-7, with D maybe TRBD2 (5 bases). Trimming took off 3 bases at V and 3 bases at J, with 9 bases between the two ends. Per the germline V gene, CDR1 is SNHLY and CDR2 is FYNNEI. The CDR3 runs to 13 residues. The CDR3 sequence: CASSDSGNYEQYF. The CDR3 DNA reads as TGTGCCAGCAGTGACTCGGGGAACTACGAGCAGTACTTC.

CDR3 in amino acids: CASSPPRYAETQYF. Here the CDR3 DNA reads TGTGCCAGCAGTCCGCCTCGATACGCAGAGACCCAGTACTTC. This sequence joins TRBV2 and TRBJ2-5; D is unclear. V was trimmed by 5 bases and J by 4 bases, leaving 14 bases between them. The CDR3 extends over 14 amino acids. Looked up from germline, CDR1 is SNHLY and CDR2 is FYNNEI.

This clonotype has ten or more counts. The J gene is TRBJ2-3, the V gene TRBV7-2, with D unresolved. The CDR3 spans 15 residues. The V gene lost 5 bases and the J gene lost 5 bases, with 17 bases spanning the gap. The germline V gene encodes CDR1 SGHTA and CDR2 FQGNSA. The CDR3 nucleotides read TGTGCCAGCAGCCCCGGCGGTAATCGGGTAGATACGCAGTATTTT. As protein: CASSPGGNRVDTQYF. Combining the CDR3 with reference TRBV7-2 and TRBJ2-3 gives the whole variable domain GAGVSQSPSNKVTEKGKDVELRCDPISGHTALYWYRQSLGQGLEFLIYFQGNSAPDKSGLPSDRFSAERTGGSVSTLTIQRTQQEDSAVYLCASSPGGNRVDTQYFGPGTRLTVL.